The present T cell receptor (beta chain) was sequenced within a study of molecular identifiers for immune sequencing clone quantification. Trimming took off 6 bases at V and 5 bases at J, with 24 bases between the two ends. CDR3 length: 17 amino acids. A single record per CDR3 protein comes from TCRdb applying MiXCR to the PCR reads. The sample lists 460,000 or so distinct CDR3 sequences; roughly 23% were seen once. This clonotype was seen more than once but under ten times. The rearrangement links TRBV12-3 or TRBV12-4 to TRBJ2-3, with D tentatively TRBD2 (7 bases). The material sequenced was naive CD8+ T cells from blood, with Jurkat cell RNA spiked in. As to subset: FACS-sorted CD8+CD4-CCR7+CD45RA+ naive T cells. The sequence was obtained from a human donor in good health. Some libraries in this study had Jurkat cell RNA spiked in. Here the CDR3 reads CASSKNWVGGPLDTQYF. The CDR3 DNA is TGTGCCAGCAGCAAGAACTGGGTGGGGGGGCCCTTAGATACGCAGTATTTT.